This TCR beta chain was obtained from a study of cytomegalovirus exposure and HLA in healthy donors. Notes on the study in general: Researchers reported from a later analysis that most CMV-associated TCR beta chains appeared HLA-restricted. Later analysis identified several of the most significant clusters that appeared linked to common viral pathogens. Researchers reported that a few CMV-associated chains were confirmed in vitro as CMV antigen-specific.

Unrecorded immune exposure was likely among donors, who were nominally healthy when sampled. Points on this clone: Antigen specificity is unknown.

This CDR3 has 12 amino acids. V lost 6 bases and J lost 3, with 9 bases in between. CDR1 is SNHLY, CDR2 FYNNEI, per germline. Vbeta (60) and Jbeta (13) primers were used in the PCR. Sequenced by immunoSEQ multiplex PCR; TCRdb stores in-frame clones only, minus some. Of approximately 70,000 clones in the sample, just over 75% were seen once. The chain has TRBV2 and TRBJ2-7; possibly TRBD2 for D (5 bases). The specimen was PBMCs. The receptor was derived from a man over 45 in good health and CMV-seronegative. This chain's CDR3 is CASSTGFYEQYF. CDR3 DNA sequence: TGTGCCAGCAGCACGGGGTTCTACGAGCAGTACTTC.